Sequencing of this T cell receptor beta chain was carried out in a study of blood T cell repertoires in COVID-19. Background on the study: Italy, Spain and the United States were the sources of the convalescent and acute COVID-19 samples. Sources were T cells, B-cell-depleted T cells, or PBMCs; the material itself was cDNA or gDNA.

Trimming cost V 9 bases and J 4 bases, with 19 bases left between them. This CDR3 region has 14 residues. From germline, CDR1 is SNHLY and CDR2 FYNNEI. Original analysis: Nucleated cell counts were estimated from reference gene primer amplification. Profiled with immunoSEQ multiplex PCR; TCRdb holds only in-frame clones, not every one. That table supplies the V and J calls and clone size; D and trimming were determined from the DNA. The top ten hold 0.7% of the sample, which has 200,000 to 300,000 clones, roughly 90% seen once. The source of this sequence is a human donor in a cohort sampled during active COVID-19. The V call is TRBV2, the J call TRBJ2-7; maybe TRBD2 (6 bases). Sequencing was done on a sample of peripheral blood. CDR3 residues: CASLPPEGSYEQYF. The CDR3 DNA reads TGTGCCAGTCTTCCCCCGGAGGGGAGTTACGAGCAGTACTTC. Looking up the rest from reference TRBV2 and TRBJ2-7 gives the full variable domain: EPEVTQTPSHQVTQMGQEVILRCVPISNHLYFYWYRQILGQKVEFLVSFYNNEISEKSEIFDDQFSVERPDGSNFTLKIRSTKLEDSAMYFCASLPPEGSYEQYFGPGTRLTVT.